This T cell receptor beta chain was identified during a study of OX40 agonist ivuxolimab in advanced cancers. Across the whole study: Patients with hepatocellular carcinoma, melanoma, renal cell or head and neck cancer made up the dose-escalation patients. Mean age around 60 years, range about 23 to 80; about 85% male.

The data were produced by immunoSEQ multiplex PCR, yet TCRdb's version contains in-frame clones alone and is incomplete. The table includes some 99,000 clones, approximately 93% detected once. This CDR3 is 15 amino acids long. V gave up 5 bases and J gave up 3 bases, with 17 bases separating them. Per germline, CDR1 MDHEN and CDR2 SYDVKM. The chain joins TRBV28 to TRBJ2-7; D is possibly TRBD2 (6 bases). Source: CD4+ or CD8+ T cells sorted from blood, taken in a trial of the OX40 agonist ivuxolimab. The clonotype comes from an adult with an advanced solid tumor such as melanoma, head and neck, liver or kidney cancer. The CDR3 nucleotides are TGTGCCAGCAGTGGCGCCGGCGGGGAGATCTACGAGCAGTACTTC. This translates into CASSGAGGEIYEQYF.